This is a list of T cell receptor beta chains from one sample in a study of blood T cell repertoires in COVID-19. Assay: immunoSEQ multiplex PCR; the TCRdb copy retains only in-frame clones and omits some. The sample records almost 250,000 clones, about 82% being singletons. Sequencing input: PBMCs or T cells enriched from blood (not recorded which). These receptor sequences come from a woman aged 50 to 60 with acute COVID-19. CDR3s include the opening cysteine and the closing phenylalanine or tryptophan. A D gene is named only where the DNA matches it firmly. Not all rows give a size; the values are once, few, many and, for expanded clones, a class.

j_call clone_size d_call v_call cdr3_nt cdr3_aa
TRBJ1-1 NA NA TRBV5-4 TGTGCCAGCAGCTTGTTGGGGGGAGGGGCTGAAGCTTTCTTT CASSLLGGGAEAFF
TRBJ1-2 few TRBD1 TRBV19 TGTGCCAGCAGTTGGACAGGAGAAGGCTACACCTTC CASSWTGEGYTF
TRBJ1-1 NA TRBD1 TRBV27 TGTGCCAGCAGTCCATACAGGGGAGTGAACACTGAAGCTTTCTTT CASSPYRGVNTEAFF
TRBJ2-7 NA NA TRBV5-1 TGCGCCAGCAAGGGTAGCGGAGTTTACGAGCAGTACTTC CASKGSGVYEQYF
TRBJ2-5 NA NA TRBV29-1 TGCAGCGTATGGGACACCCTCCAAGAGACCCAGTACTTC CSVWDTLQETQYF
TRBJ2-7 NA TRBD1 TRBV11-3 TGTGCCAGCAGCTCCGGGACAGGGTATGAGCAGTACTTC CASSSGTGYEQYF
TRBJ1-1 once NA TRBV14 TGTGCCAGCAGCCAAGTTACAGGGAGTTACACTGAAGCTTTCTTT CASSQVTGSYTEAFF
TRBJ1-5 NA TRBD1 TRBV6-2/TRBV6-3 TGTGCCAGCAGCCGCGGGACACAGGGGTTCCGCAATCAGCCCCAGCATTTT CASSRGTQGFRNQPQHF
TRBJ1-2 NA TRBD1 TRBV29-1 TGCAGCTGCGGGACAGGGGTTGGCTACACCTTC CSCGTGVGYTF
TRBJ1-2 NA NA TRBV19 TGTGCCAGTAGTATACCGGAGACAGTCTATGGCTACACCTTC CASSIPETVYGYTF
TRBJ1-4 NA NA TRBV3-1/TRBV3-2 TGTGCCAGCAGCCCAGCGGGGGGCGGTGAAAAACTGTTTTTT CASSPAGGGEKLFF
TRBJ1-2 NA NA TRBV19 TGTGCCACCCAAAGGGATGAAGGGGATAAGAGCTACACCTTC CATQRDEGDKSYTF
TRBJ2-5 once TRBD2 TRBV9 TGTGCCAGCAGCGTAGCGGTAGCGGGGGGTATTGAGACCCAGTACTTC CASSVAVAGGIETQYF
TRBJ2-3 NA TRBD2 TRBV6-5 TGTGCCAGCAGCCCACCGGGGGGGCCTGATACGCAGTATTTT CASSPPGGPDTQYF
TRBJ1-2 NA TRBD1 TRBV27 TGTGCCAGCAGTTTATCGCCCTCGACAGGGGGCGCGTATGGCTACACCTTC CASSLSPSTGGAYGYTF
TRBJ1-1 NA NA TRBV10-1 TGCGCCAGCAGTGAAGGAGGGATGGACACTGAAGCTTTCTTT CASSEGGMDTEAFF
TRBJ1-2 NA NA TRBV6-2/TRBV6-3 TGTGCCAGCAGTTCCCCAGTTGCAGGGCAAAGTGGCTACACCTTC CASSSPVAGQSGYTF
TRBJ1-6 NA TRBD1 TRBV4-1 TGCGCCAGCAGCCTAAGGGACAGGGATACTTCACCCCTCCACTTT CASSLRDRDTSPLHF
TRBJ2-3 NA NA TRBV25-1 TGTGCCAGCAGTGAGTCTACCAGGGAAACAGATACGCAGTATTTT CASSESTRETDTQYF
TRBJ1-1 once NA TRBV28 TGTGCCAGCAGTCCGCCTCCAGGGAATCCCACTGAAGCTTTCTTT CASSPPPGNPTEAFF
TRBJ1-1 NA NA TRBV6-5 TGTGCCAGCAGTTACTCCAGAGGGCGGGCTGAAGCTTTCTTT CASSYSRGRAEAFF
TRBJ1-2 NA TRBD1 TRBV5-1 TGCGCCAGCAGCATCCTCCGGGACAGTGATGGCTACACCTTC CASSILRDSDGYTF
TRBJ2-7 NA TRBD1 TRBV4-3 TGCGCCAGCAGCCTCCACCGGGACAGGGCCTACGAGCAGTACTTC CASSLHRDRAYEQYF
TRBJ2-5 NA NA TRBV12-3/TRBV12-4 TGTGCCAGCAGTTTGGGACTCGAGACCCAGTACTTC CASSLGLETQYF
TRBJ2-1 once TRBD1 TRBV24-1 TGTGCCACTTCACCGACAGGGGCTAAGGATGAGCAGTTCTTC CATSPTGAKDEQFF
TRBJ1-2 NA TRBD1 TRBV19 TGTGCCAGTAGCAAATCCCCGGGACAGGGGTCGAGTGGCTACACCTTC CASSKSPGQGSSGYTF
TRBJ2-3 once TRBD2 TRBV2 TGTGCCAGCAGTGACAGCGGGAACACAGATACGCAGTATTTT CASSDSGNTDTQYF
TRBJ1-5 NA TRBD1 TRBV30 TGTGCCTGGAGTCAGCAGACAGGGGCAGGGCAGCCCCAGCATTTT CAWSQQTGAGQPQHF
TRBJ1-1 NA NA TRBV11-2 TGTGCCAGCAGCGGTGGGAGATTCGTGAACACTGAAGCTTTCTTT CASSGGRFVNTEAFF
TRBJ1-1 few TRBD1 TRBV6-2/TRBV6-3 TGTGCCAGCAGCTCCGGGACAGGGGGAAAGACTGAAGCTTTCTTT CASSSGTGGKTEAFF
TRBJ1-1 NA NA TRBV6-5 TGTGCCAGCAGTTACGGGGCCTTTAGTGGCAACACTGAAGCTTTCTTT CASSYGAFSGNTEAFF
TRBJ2-2 NA TRBD2 TRBV28 TGTGCCAGCAGCTCCCGACTAGCAATGGGTTTTAAATCGAACACCGGGGAGCTGTTTTTT CASSSRLAMGFKSNTGELFF
TRBJ2-5 NA NA TRBV5-1 TGCGCCAGCAGCGGCGGGGAGAAGGTAGAGACCCAGTACTTC CASSGGEKVETQYF
TRBJ1-2 NA NA TRBV5-1 TGCGCCAGCACTCCGGGGGAGGGGTATGGCTACACCTTC CASTPGEGYGYTF
TRBJ1-5 NA TRBD1 TRBV4-1 TGCGCCAGCAGTGCGGACAGGGGCAGGGGTCAGCCCCAGCATTTT CASSADRGRGQPQHF
TRBJ2-2 NA NA TRBV7-2 TGTGCCAGCAGCTTATTCGACTTTTTCAATACGAACACCGGGGAGCTGTTTTTT CASSLFDFFNTNTGELFF
TRBJ1-5 NA TRBD1 TRBV30 TGTGCCTGGAGTGCCCGACAGGGCGCCAATCAGCCCCAGCATTTT CAWSARQGANQPQHF
TRBJ2-2 NA TRBD1 TRBV13 TGTGCCAGCAGCCTGTGGGGACAGGGGGGCACCGGGGAGCTGTTTTTT CASSLWGQGGTGELFF
TRBJ1-2 NA NA TRBV7-9 TGTGCCAGCAGAGGGGTCTGGCTATGGAATGGCTACACCTTC CASRGVWLWNGYTF
TRBJ2-7 NA TRBD1 TRBV19 TGTGCCAGTAGCCCGGGACAGACCTACGAGCAGTACTTC CASSPGQTYEQYF
TRBJ2-5 NA NA TRBV6-1 TGTGCCAGCAGTTATAGTGCTTCCCAAGAGACCCAGTACTTC CASSYSASQETQYF
TRBJ2-7 NA TRBD1 TRBV7-2 TGTGCCAGCAGCTTGGGGGTCGACTGGGACAGCTCCTACGAGCAGTACTTC CASSLGVDWDSSYEQYF
TRBJ1-1 NA NA TRBV12-3/TRBV12-4 TGTGCCAGCAGTCCCGGGAGCAACACTGAAGCTTTCTTT CASSPGSNTEAFF
TRBJ1-2 NA NA TRBV16 TGTGCCAGCACCCGAATGGCAGGGGCTGGATATGGCTACACCTTC CASTRMAGAGYGYTF
TRBJ1-4 NA NA TRBV19 TGTGCCAGTAGTACCCACATTTCGACAGATGTTGCAACTAATGAAAAACTGTTTTTT CASSTHISTDVATNEKLFF
TRBJ2-1 NA NA TRBV7-7 TGTGCCAGCAGCTTTGGAGCGGGTGGCTCCTACAATGAGCAGTTCTTC CASSFGAGGSYNEQFF
TRBJ2-7 NA TRBD1 TRBV4-3 TGCGCCAGCAGCCAGGTAGACAGGGGGAACTACGAGCAGTACTTC CASSQVDRGNYEQYF
TRBJ2-7 NA NA TRBV4-2 TGTGCCAGCAGCCAAGAATGGAGTCCCTCCTACGAGCAGTACTTC CASSQEWSPSYEQYF
TRBJ1-2 NA TRBD1 TRBV7-3 TGTGCCAGCAGCAACGACAGGGAAGGGATCCCGGGGGGCTACACCTTC CASSNDREGIPGGYTF
TRBJ1-2 NA NA TRBV7-2 TGTGCCATCCGACAGAATGGCTACACCTTC CAIRQNGYTF
TRBJ2-3 NA NA TRBV3-1/TRBV3-2 TGTGCCAGCAGCCATCTCCCCCTCGCGGGGGCTTACACAGATACGCAGTATTTT CASSHLPLAGAYTDTQYF
TRBJ2-1 NA NA TRBV27 TGTGCCAGCAGTCTAAACAATGAGCAGTTCTTC CASSLNNEQFF
TRBJ1-2 NA TRBD1 TRBV7-2 TGTGCCAGCAGCTCAACCCTTCGGGGACAGGGGTTTGACGGCTACACCTTC CASSSTLRGQGFDGYTF
TRBJ2-3 few TRBD1 TRBV7-2 TGTGCCAGCAGGCTCCGGGACAGAGGGGCAGATACGCAGTATTTT CASRLRDRGADTQYF
TRBJ2-6 NA NA TRBV19 TGTGCCAGTAGTATATCCCTACAGTTTTCTGGGGCCAACGTCCTGACTTTC CASSISLQFSGANVLTF
TRBJ1-5 NA NA TRBV27 TGTGCCAGCAGCGATAGCATAACTCAGCCCCAGCATTTT CASSDSITQPQHF
TRBJ1-1 NA TRBD1 TRBV5-1 TGCGCCAGCAGGGGGACAGGTGGAACTGAAGCTTTCTTT CASRGTGGTEAFF